The next 28 T cell receptor beta chains were all read from a single sample in a study of blood T cell repertoires in COVID-19. Produced via immunoSEQ multiplex PCR; TCRdb's table is partial and in-frame only. The sample records some 130,000 clones, more than 70% being singletons. The sequencing input was peripheral blood. These receptors were collected from a man aged 55 to 69 with acute or convalescent COVID-19.

Details on this clone: Other DNA variants within this sample encode the same CDR3. The chain employs TRBV7-3 and TRBJ2-3; 10 nucleotides align to TRBD2. The germline gives CDR1 SGHTA, CDR2 FQGTGA. CDR3 length equals 15 residues. The trim removed 5 bases at V and 0 bases at J, leaving 2 bases unmatched. The CDR3 nucleotides are TGTGCCAGCAGCCAAGCGGGAGGGAGCACAGATACGCAGTATTTT. The encoded protein is CASSQAGGSTDTQYF.

V and J are TRBV5-1 and TRBJ1-1, with 10 bases identical to TRBD1. This CDR3 comprises 16 residues. V lost 3 bases, J lost 3 bases, and 8 bases stayed unmatched. Looked up from germline, CDR1 is SGHRS and CDR2 is YFSETQ. DNA for the CDR3: TGCGCCAGCAGCTCACGGACAGGGGGAATGGACACTGAAGCTTTCTTT. Amino acid sequence: CASSSRTGGMDTEAFF.

The gene calls are TRBV7-8 and TRBJ1-6; 8 bases match TRBD1. CDR3 length equals 14 residues. Germline V gives CDR1 SGHVS, CDR2 FQNEAQ. V dropped 4 bases and J dropped 7; count of bases not matched to a gene: 3. The CDR3 loop is CASSSRTGNSPLHF. DNA for the CDR3: TGTGCCAGCAGCTCACGGACAGGGAATTCACCCCTCCACTTT.

The chain couples TRBV10-3 to TRBJ2-7, with 8 bases identical to TRBD1. In germline, CDR1 is ENHRY, CDR2 SYGVKD. Unmatched junction bases numbered 14, after V lost 10 bases and J lost 9 bases. The CDR3 spans 13 residues. CDR3 protein: CATRDRITIGQYF. The CDR3 DNA follows: TGTGCCACCCGGGACAGGATTACTATTGGGCAGTACTTC.

The V and J genes are TRBV5-1 and TRBJ2-2, with a tentative D call TRBD1 (7 bases). The ends were cut back, 1 base at V and 3 bases at J, with 13 bases in the middle. The CDR3 has 16 residues. The germline V gene encodes CDR1 SGHRS and CDR2 YFSETQ. CDR3 bases: TGCGCCAGCAGCTTGTTGGGCAGGGGGGACACCGGGGAGCTGTTTTTT. Its protein product is CASSLLGRGDTGELFF.

The chain joins TRBV10-3 to TRBJ2-3, with 7 bases that match TRBD1. The J segment lost 6 bases and the V segment lost 2 bases, leaving 8 bases of the junction unmatched. The CDR3 spans 15 residues. Germline V gene sequence: CDR1 ENHRY, CDR2 SYGVKD. The DNA for the CDR3 is TGTGCCATCAGTGAGACAGGGGTAGCAGGGGATACGCAGTATTTT. As protein: CAISETGVAGDTQYF.

The CDR3 DNA reads TGTGCCAGTAGTGCCAGGCCGCAAGGAAAACTGTTTTTT. The encoded protein is CASSARPQGKLFF. The rearrangement uses TRBV19 and TRBJ1-4; D is undetermined. Trimming removed 5 bases at V and 10 bases at J, with 14 bases between. CDR1 is LNHDA, CDR2 SQIVND, per germline (reference sequence). The CDR3 is made up of 13 amino acids.

The chain recombines TRBV5-1 with TRBJ2-7; TRBD1 matches 7 bases. The V gene end was trimmed by 4 bases and the J gene end by 9 bases; junction bases not matched to a gene: 10. This CDR3 region has 13 residues. CDR1 SGHRS and CDR2 YFSETQ come from the germline V gene. The DNA of the CDR3 is TGCGCCAGCAGCCTACGGGACAGCCCCAGGCAGTACTTC. Translating it yields CASSLRDSPRQYF. Full variable domain (rest looked up from reference TRBV5-1 and TRBJ2-7): KAGVTQTPRYLIKTRGQQVTLSCSPISGHRSVSWYQQTPGQGLQFLFEYFSETQRNKGNFPGRFSGRQFSNSRSEMNVSTLELGDSALYLCASSLRDSPRQYFGPGTRLTVT.

The chain joins TRBV27 to TRBJ2-7; a possible D gene is TRBD1 (6 bases). Trimming stripped 5 bases from V and 6 bases from J, with 20 bases between. The V gene's germline CDR1 is MNHEY and CDR2 SMNVEV (reference sequence). This CDR3 comprises 15 residues. For the CDR3, the DNA is TGTGCCAGCAGTACCTCGGGACAACCGTCGGCCGAGCAGTACTTC. It yields the protein CASSTSGQPSAEQYF.

V usage is TRBV30 and J usage is TRBJ1-3; unclear D gene. The germline V and J ends were trimmed by 3 bases and 0 bases, with 6 bases remaining between them. Germline CDR1 is GTSNPN and CDR2 is SVGIG (reference sequence). CDR3 length equals 13 residues. CDR3 protein: CAWSPVSGNTIYF. CDR3 nucleotides: TGTGCCTGGAGCCCTGTCTCTGGAAACACCATATATTTT.

In its sample, this clone was seen a few times. This sequence joins TRBV4-2 and TRBJ2-5, with TRBD2 matching 8 bases. The CDR3 is 14 residues long. Per the germline V gene, CDR1 is LGHNA and CDR2 is YNFKEQ. The junction had 2 bases not matched to a gene; V was cut back by 4 bases and J by 1 base. The CDR3 here is CASSPSGGQETQYF. Written as DNA, the CDR3 is TGTGCCAGCAGCCCCAGCGGGGGCCAAGAGACCCAGTACTTC.

The rearrangement uses TRBV9 and TRBJ2-2; TRBD2 matches 11 bases. Germline V gene lookup returns CDR1 SGDLS and CDR2 YYNGEE. There are 18 residues in the CDR3. The J segment lost 0 bases and the V segment lost 4 bases, leaving 8 bases of the junction unmatched. For the CDR3, the DNA is TGTGCCAGCAGCATCCTAGCGGGAGGCACTTCGAACACCGGGGAGCTGTTTTTT. Residues: CASSILAGGTSNTGELFF.

CDR3 in DNA: TGCAGCGTCAGGACAGGGCACAATCAGCCCCAGCATTTT. Translated, it gives CSVRTGHNQPQHF. The rearrangement uses TRBV29-1 and TRBJ1-5, with 8 bases identical to TRBD1. Trimming at V came to 6 bases and at J to 3 bases, leaving 4 bases not matched to a gene. Germline CDR1 reads SQVTM; CDR2 reads ANQGSEA. The CDR3 has 13 residues.

The chain uses TRBV5-1 and TRBJ1-3; weak D call: TRBD1 (6 bases). From germline, CDR1 is SGHRS and CDR2 YFSETQ. V dropped 4 bases and J dropped 8 bases, with 10 bases sitting between them. The CDR3 loop spans 12 amino acids. The CDR3 sequence is CASSADSYTIYF. The DNA of the CDR3 is TGCGCCAGCAGCGCGGACAGCTACACCATATATTTT.

The chain is built from TRBV7-3 and TRBJ2-2; D may be TRBD1 (6 bases). The germline V gene encodes CDR1 SGHTA and CDR2 FQGTGA. The V end was cut by 5 bases, the J end by 2 bases, with 15 bases between. There are 16 residues in the CDR3. The CDR3 nucleotides read TGTGCCAGCAGCCTGGACAGAGCGCGAAACACCGGGGAGCTGTTTTTT. As protein: CASSLDRARNTGELFF. Filled out from reference TRBV7-3 and TRBJ2-2, the complete variable domain reads GAGVSQTPSNKVTEKGKYVELRCDPISGHTALYWYRQSLGQGPEFLIYFQGTGAADDSGLPNDRFFAVRPEGSVSTLKIQRTERGDSAVYLCASSLDRARNTGELFFGEGSRLTVL.

The chain combines TRBV29-1 with TRBJ1-2; TRBD1 might be the D (6 bases). Germline-derived CDR1 and CDR2 are SQVTM and ANQGSEA. The CDR3 length is 14 residues. Trimming left V 1 base short and J 2 bases short, with 11 bases between. CDR3 amino acids: CSVEGGQGNYGYTF. DNA for the CDR3: TGCAGCGTTGAAGGTGGCCAGGGGAACTATGGCTACACCTTC.

This clone came up a few times. The chain is built from TRBV7-3 and TRBJ2-3; 10 bases map to TRBD2. J lost 0 bases, V lost 5 bases, and 5 bases had no gene match. Germline V gives CDR1 SGHTA, CDR2 FQGTGA. This CDR3 comprises 16 residues. The CDR3 DNA reads TGTGCCAGCAGCCCAATAGCGGGGGGAAGCACAGATACGCAGTATTTT. Protein sequence: CASSPIAGGSTDTQYF.

This clone was picked up one time. The chain's CDR3 is CASSLDGQPFTDTQYF. The DNA for the CDR3 is TGTGCCAGCAGCTTAGACGGACAGCCGTTTACAGATACGCAGTATTTT. The J gene is TRBJ2-3, the V gene TRBV11-2, with a weak D call TRBD1 (6 bases). CDR3 size: 16 residues. Trimming removed 0 bases at V and 3 bases at J, with 13 bases between. The germline V gene has CDR1 SGHAT and CDR2 FQNNGV.

This clone was seen a few times. The rearrangement uses TRBV10-3 and TRBJ2-3; TRBD1 matches at 8 bases. Germline CDR1 ENHRY, CDR2 SYGVKD. The V and J ends lost 2 bases and 6 bases, in that order; junction bases with no gene match: 7. The CDR3 loop spans 15 amino acids. The chain's CDR3 is CAISEVGQVEDTQYF. In nucleotides, the CDR3 is TGTGCCATCAGTGAGGTGGGACAGGTCGAGGATACGCAGTATTTT.

The chain recombines TRBV11-1 with TRBJ2-5, with 12 positions matching TRBD2. The germline V gene encodes CDR1 SGHAT and CDR2 FQDESV (reference sequence). This CDR3 is 15 amino acids long. The junction had 5 bases not matched to a gene; V was cut back by 4 bases and J by 5 bases. The CDR3 spells CASSSSGRAGETQYF. CDR3 in DNA: TGTGCCAGCAGCTCTAGCGGGAGGGCGGGGGAGACCCAGTACTTC.

This chain connects TRBV4-2 to TRBJ1-5; D is perhaps TRBD1 (5 bases). The CDR3 is made up of 16 amino acids. V was clipped by 2 bases and J by 1 base, with 12 bases between them. Germline V gene sequence: CDR1 LGHNA, CDR2 YNFKEQ. In DNA, the CDR3 is TGTGCCAGCAGCCAACACCCCCCAGGGAGCAATCAGCCCCAGCATTTT. As protein: CASSQHPPGSNQPQHF.

This sequence joins TRBV5-4 and TRBJ2-5; possible D gene TRBD1, 6 bases. From germline, CDR1 is SGHNT and CDR2 YYREEE (reference sequence). The CDR3 has 13 amino acids. With 1 base removed from V and 4 bases from J, the gap between germline ends came to 8 bases. In DNA, the CDR3 is TGTGCCAGCAGCTTGCGGACAGCAGAGACCCAGTACTTC. Translating it yields CASSLRTAETQYF.

The chain couples TRBV4-1 to TRBJ2-3, with 8 bases lining up with TRBD2. The CDR3 is made up of 15 amino acids. The germline V gene has CDR1 MGHRA and CDR2 YSYEKL. The ends lost 10 bases at V and 6 bases at J; junction bases unmatched: 15. CDR3 region: CATSSLSGSADTQYF. The CDR3 region has the DNA TGCGCCACCTCCTCCCTCAGCGGGAGTGCCGATACGCAGTATTTT.

The V and J genes are TRBV29-1 and TRBJ1-3; D uncertain. Trimming took off 4 bases at V and 0 bases at J, with 13 bases between the two ends. The CDR3 consists of 15 residues. CDR1 and CDR2 (germline): SQVTM, ANQGSEA. The CDR3 is CSVVASEVSGNTIYF. The CDR3 DNA follows: TGCAGCGTTGTGGCCTCAGAGGTCTCTGGAAACACCATATATTTT.

This chain joins TRBV30 and TRBJ1-2; 9 bases align to TRBD1. With 0 bases clipped from V and 1 base from J, the junction kept 9 bases outside the gene matches. CDR3 size: 17 residues. Per germline, CDR1 GTSNPN and CDR2 SVGIG (reference sequence). The CDR3 protein is CAWSVRTGDWVNYGYTF. CDR3 sequence (DNA): TGTGCCTGGAGTGTTCGGACAGGGGATTGGGTTAACTATGGCTACACCTTC. Variable domain in full (rest from reference TRBV30 and TRBJ1-2): SQTIHQWPATLVQPVGSPLSLECTVEGTSNPNLYWYRQAAGRGLQLLFYSVGIGQISSEVPQNLSASRPQDRQFILSSKKLLLSDSGFYLCAWSVRTGDWVNYGYTFGSGTRLTVV.

This clone was observed a handful of times. V and J are TRBV7-6 and TRBJ1-6, with a tentative D call TRBD1 (6 bases). V gave up 1 base and J gave up 5 bases, with 9 bases separating them. Germline V gene data show CDR1 as SGHVS and CDR2 as FNYEAQ. The CDR3 has 15 amino acids. The CDR3 region has the DNA TGTGCCAGCAGCTTAGAAGACAGGAATAATTCACCCCTCCACTTT. It codes for CASSLEDRNNSPLHF.

The gene calls are TRBV7-3 and TRBJ2-3, with D perhaps matching TRBD2 (7 bases). CDR3 length: 15 amino acids. Germline CDR1 and CDR2: SGHTA and FQGTGA. Trimming took off 3 bases at V and 1 base at J, with 11 bases between the two ends. This CDR3 reads CASSLEGGGTDTQYF. The CDR3 nucleotides read TGTGCCAGCAGCTTGGAGGGGGGGGGCACAGATACGCAGTATTTT.

The chain links TRBV7-3 to TRBJ2-7, with 10 bases that match TRBD2. The CDR3 is 18 amino acids. V lost 10 bases, J lost 3 bases, and 21 bases stayed unmatched. Germline CDR1 and CDR2: SGHTA and FQGTGA. The chain's CDR3 is CATFERSSGGPRFYEQYF. DNA for the CDR3: TGTGCCACCTTCGAACGGAGTAGCGGGGGGCCACGATTCTACGAGCAGTACTTC.